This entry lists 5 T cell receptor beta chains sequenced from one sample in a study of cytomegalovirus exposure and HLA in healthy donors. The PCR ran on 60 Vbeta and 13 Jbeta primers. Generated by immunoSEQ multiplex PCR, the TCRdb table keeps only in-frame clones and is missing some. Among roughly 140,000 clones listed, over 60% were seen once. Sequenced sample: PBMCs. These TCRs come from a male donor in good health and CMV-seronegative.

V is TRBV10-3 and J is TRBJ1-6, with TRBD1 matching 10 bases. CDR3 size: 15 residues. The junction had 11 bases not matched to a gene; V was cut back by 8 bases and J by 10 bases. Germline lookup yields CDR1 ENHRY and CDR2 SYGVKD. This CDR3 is CAIQFGQGVNSPLHF. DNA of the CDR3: TGTGCCATCCAGTTCGGACAGGGGGTTAACTCACCCCTCCACTTT.

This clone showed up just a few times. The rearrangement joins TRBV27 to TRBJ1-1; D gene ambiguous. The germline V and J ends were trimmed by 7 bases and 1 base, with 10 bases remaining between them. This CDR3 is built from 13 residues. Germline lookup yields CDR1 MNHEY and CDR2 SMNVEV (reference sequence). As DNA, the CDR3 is TGTGCCAGCACTTCTTACGGGAACACTGAAGCTTTCTTT. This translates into CASTSYGNTEAFF.

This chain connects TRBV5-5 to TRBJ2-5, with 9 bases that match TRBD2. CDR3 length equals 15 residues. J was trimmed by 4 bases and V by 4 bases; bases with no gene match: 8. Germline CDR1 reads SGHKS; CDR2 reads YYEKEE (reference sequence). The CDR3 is CASSRRLAALETQYF. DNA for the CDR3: TGTGCCAGCAGCCGGAGACTAGCGGCTCTAGAGACCCAGTACTTC. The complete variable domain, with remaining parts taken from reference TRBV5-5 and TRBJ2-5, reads DAGVTQSPTHLIKTRGQQVTLRCSPISGHKSVSWYQQVLGQGPQFIFQYYEKEERGRGNFPDRFSARQFPNYSSELNVNALLLGDSALYLCASSRRLAALETQYFGPGTRLLVL.

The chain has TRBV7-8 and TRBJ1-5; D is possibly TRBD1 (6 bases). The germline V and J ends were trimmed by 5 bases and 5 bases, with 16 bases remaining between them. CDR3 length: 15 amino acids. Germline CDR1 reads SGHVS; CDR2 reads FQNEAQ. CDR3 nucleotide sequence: TGTGCCAGCAGCCGCCCCGGGACATTCGATCAGCCCCAGCATTTT. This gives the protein CASSRPGTFDQPQHF.

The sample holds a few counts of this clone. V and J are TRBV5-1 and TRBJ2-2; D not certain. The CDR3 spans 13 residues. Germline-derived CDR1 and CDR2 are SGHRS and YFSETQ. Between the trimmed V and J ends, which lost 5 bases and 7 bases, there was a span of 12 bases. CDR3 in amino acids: CASRADFNGELFF. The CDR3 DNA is TGCGCCAGCAGGGCAGACTTTAACGGGGAGCTGTTTTTT.